This entry describes one TCR beta chain. Its antigen is currently unknown. This entry belongs to a study of T cell responses to AZD1222 COVID-19 vaccine. Study findings and constraints: Spike-specific TCR breadth and depth went up after people got two AZD1222 doses. Spike as a whole was targeted by vaccine-associated CD4 TCRs, dominant at 160-218 and 743-854.

TCRdb's table, derived via immunoSEQ multiplex PCR, lists solely in-frame clones and lacks some. The sample lists roughly 120,000 clones; roughly nine tenths were seen once. The CDR3 runs 14 residues. Germline CDR1 reads SEHNR; CDR2 reads FQNEAQ (reference sequence). With 5 bases removed from V and 7 bases from J, the gap between germline ends came to 17 bases. The material sequenced was peripheral blood, taken on day 0 of AZD1222 vaccination. The rearrangement joins TRBV7-9 to TRBJ1-1; no clear D gene. This receptor was obtained from an adult in good health. The CDR3 DNA reads TGTGCCAGCAGCCACGGAGCAACTGAGATTGAAGCTTTCTTT. The encoded protein is CASSHGATEIEAFF.